These T cell receptor beta chains were read from a single sample in a study of T cell repertoires in cytomegalovirus infection. Each CDR3 protein gets one entry after TCRdb re-called the reads with MiXCR. The data contain 310,000 or so distinct CDR3 sequences, about 25% of them singletons. What was sequenced was PBMCs. These receptors all come from a human donor in good health (CMV status not recorded). Some clones in this sample may be carry-over from other donors' samples. The CDR3 runs from the conserved cysteine through the conserved F or W. D genes are given only for firm matches. Clone size appears in some rows only: once, few, many, or a class for an expanded clone.

TRBD2	TRBV7-9	TRBJ2-2	NA	CATPRGTRNAGELFF	TGTGCCACTCCCAGAGGGACTAGGAACGCCGGGGAGCTGTTTTTT
NA	TRBV12-3/TRBV12-4	TRBJ2-7	NA	CASSSFIGYPSYEQYF	TGTGCCAGCAGTTCTTTTATCGGCTACCCCTCCTACGAGCAGTACTTC
NA	TRBV20-1	TRBJ1-2	NA	CSASYRTENGYTF	TGCAGTGCTAGTTATCGGACAGAGAATGGCTACACCTTC
NA	TRBV2	TRBJ2-6	few	CASSGTQGSGANVLTF	TGTGCCAGCAGTGGAACGCAGGGTTCTGGGGCCAACGTCCTGACTTTC
NA	TRBV4-3	TRBJ1-5	NA	CASSQAKVEGNQPQHF	TGCGCCAGCAGCCAGGCCAAGGTAGAGGGCAATCAGCCCCAGCATTTT
TRBD2	TRBV19	TRBJ2-1	NA	CASQTSGSYNEQFF	TGTGCCAGCCAGACTAGCGGGTCCTACAATGAGCAGTTCTTC
NA	TRBV29-1	TRBJ1-4	NA	CSVLTGEKLFF	TGCAGCGTTTTAACGGGAGAAAAACTGTTTTTT
NA	TRBV11-3	TRBJ2-7	NA	CASSLGRGEQYF	TGTGCCAGCAGCCTCGGACGGGGCGAGCAGTACTTC
NA	TRBV12-3/TRBV12-4	TRBJ1-4	NA	CASSPGEVGVGEKLFF	TGTGCCAGCAGCCCCGGGGAGGTAGGGGTGGGAGAAAAACTGTTTTTT
NA	TRBV4-2	TRBJ1-5	few	CASSQDGGDHQPQHF	TGTGCCAGCAGCCAAGACGGGGGCGATCATCAGCCCCAGCATTTT
NA	TRBV28	TRBJ2-5	NA	CASSNRGRVAGQETQYF	TGTGCCAGCAGTAACAGGGGGAGGGTAGCGGGACAAGAGACCCAGTACTTC
NA	TRBV7-8	TRBJ2-3	many	CASSPRTITDTQYF	TGTGCCAGCAGCCCGCGGACTATTACAGATACGCAGTATTTT
NA	TRBV6-2/TRBV6-3	TRBJ1-1	NA	CASSSLSEGMNTEAFF	TGTGCCAGCAGTTCCCTCTCGGAGGGAATGAACACTGAAGCTTTCTTT
NA	TRBV6-5	TRBJ1-5	few	CASSGRVENQPQHF	TGTGCCAGCAGTGGGAGGGTAGAGAATCAGCCCCAGCATTTT
NA	TRBV28	TRBJ1-3	once	CASSLGVRAGNTIYF	TGTGCCAGCAGTCTCGGCGTTAGGGCAGGAAACACCATATATTTT
NA	TRBV7-2	TRBJ2-3	many	CASSYRLPDTQYF	TGTGCCAGCAGCTACAGGCTCCCAGATACGCAGTATTTT
NA	TRBV6-2/TRBV6-3	TRBJ2-7	few	CASSYRRTAINYEQYF	TGTGCCAGCAGTTACCGCAGGACAGCTATAAACTACGAGCAGTACTTC
NA	TRBV20-1	TRBJ2-1	few	CSARDRGGRPYNEQFF	TGCAGTGCTAGAGACAGGGGTGGTAGGCCCTACAATGAGCAGTTCTTC
NA	TRBV7-2	TRBJ2-3	many	CASSFRLGNTQYF	TGTGCCAGCAGCTTTAGGTTGGGTAATACGCAGTATTTT
NA	TRBV20-1	TRBJ1-5	few	CSAHREFDQPQHF	TGCAGTGCCCACAGGGAATTCGATCAGCCCCAGCATTTT